The entry below gives a single T cell receptor (beta chain) sequence along with its context. This sample was included in a study of shared T cell receptors in the human thymus. The length of the CDR3 is 17 residues. V was pared by 3 bases and J by 0 bases, with 18 bases between. Germline-derived CDR1 and CDR2 are LGHNA and YNFKEQ. Profiling relied on immunoSEQ multiplex PCR, and the TCRdb table lists in-frame clones only, not all of them. The table has about 660,000 clones, 88% seen once. In addition, the sample was reused for a study of human thymus T cells. That work adds: Donor material was obtained from healthy Finnish infants undergoing corrective surgery for congenital heart defects.

J is TRBJ2-7 and V is TRBV4-2; tentatively, D is TRBD1 (6 bases). Input material: thymocytes. The TCR sequence derives from a boy in the first two years of life with a congenital heart defect. The CDR3 protein is CASSQSVPGVSSYEQYF. The CDR3, as DNA: TGTGCCAGCAGCCAGTCCGTTCCAGGGGTTAGCTCCTACGAGCAGTACTTC.